The 8 T cell receptor beta chains listed next were all sequenced from one sample in a study of CD8+ T cells in alopecia areata. Extracted from the samples, RNA was reverse transcribed into cDNA to serve as the sequencing template. Sequenced by immunoSEQ multiplex PCR; TCRdb stores in-frame clones only, minus some. The sample includes 15,000 to 20,000 clones, 59% of them seen just once. Treatment noted: oral pan-JAK inhibitor, 5-10 mg twice daily. It was from alopecia areata patients that lesional scalp punch biopsies and peripheral blood were collected. This material consisted of skin, taken at week 4, from a patient treated with tofacitinib. These receptors originate from a human donor with alopecia areata.

The J gene is TRBJ1-1, the V gene TRBV30; D remains unclear. Germline V gene lookup returns CDR1 GTSNPN and CDR2 SVGIG (reference sequence). The CDR3 spans 15 residues. The germline V and J ends were trimmed by 4 bases and 4 bases, with 19 bases remaining between them. The CDR3 region is CAWTKRGIRSTEAFF. CDR3 DNA: TGTGCCTGGACCAAACGGGGTATCCGGTCCACTGAAGCTTTCTTT.

Sample share makes this clone medium-sized. The V gene is TRBV10-3, the J gene TRBJ2-7, with D possibly being TRBD1 (7 bases). The CDR3 is made up of 15 amino acids. CDR1 ENHRY and CDR2 SYGVKD come from the germline V gene. The germline V and J ends were trimmed by 3 bases and 6 bases, with 18 bases remaining between them. The DNA of the CDR3 is TGTGCCATCAGTGAAAACCCAGGGGGGATAAGCGAGCAGTACTTC. As protein: CAISENPGGISEQYF.

The rearrangement joins TRBV27 to TRBJ2-1; 9 bases fit TRBD1. The CDR3 contains 14 residues. With V trimmed by 4 bases and J by 6 bases, 4 bases remained unmatched. Germline V gene sequence: CDR1 MNHEY, CDR2 SMNVEV (reference sequence). CDR3 loop: CASSWTGEINEQFF. CDR3 DNA: TGTGCCAGCAGTTGGACAGGGGAAATCAATGAGCAGTTCTTC.

The V call is TRBV6-6, the J call TRBJ2-5; D not certain. V dropped 8 bases and J dropped 1 base, with 11 bases sitting between them. The CDR3 length is 13 residues. CDR1 and CDR2 from the germline V gene are MNHNY and SVGAGI (reference sequence). DNA of the CDR3: TGTGCCAGCCCGTGGGGTCTCCAAGAGACCCAGTACTTC. This gives the protein CASPWGLQETQYF.

This chain uses TRBV21-1 with TRBJ1-1. TRBV21-1 is recorded as a pseudogene. This CDR3 has 17 residues. The CDR3 sequence: CASSLGKVESMNTEAFF. The CDR3 DNA reads TGTGCCAGCAGCCTTGGCAAAGTGGAGAGCATGAACACTGAAGCTTTCTTT.

This chain connects TRBV5-4 to TRBJ1-3; 9 bases fit TRBD1. V was clipped by 4 bases and J by 4 bases; unmatched bases: 6. Germline V gives CDR1 SGHNT, CDR2 YYREEE (reference sequence). This CDR3 is built from 15 residues. CDR3 amino acids: CASSIQGAGGNTIYF. CDR3 bases: TGTGCCAGCAGCATACAGGGGGCTGGAGGAAACACCATATATTTT.

V usage is TRBV2 and J usage is TRBJ2-3, with 10 bases matching TRBD2. Germline V CDR1 and CDR2: SNHLY, FYNNEI. The CDR3 extends over 14 amino acids. Trimming took 8 bases from V and 2 from J; bases not matched to a gene: 4. The CDR3 protein is CASGTSDYTDTQYF. The CDR3 DNA reads as TGTGCCAGCGGGACTAGCGACTACACAGATACGCAGTATTTT.

The CDR3 protein is CASPKLKFAWDTQYF. The CDR3 DNA reads as TGTGCCAGCCCAAAATTAAAGTTTGCGTGGGATACGCAGTATTTT. This sequence joins TRBV5-8 and TRBJ2-3; D not resolved. Per the germline V gene, CDR1 is SGHTS and CDR2 is YDEGEE. The CDR3 extends over 15 amino acids. Trimming cost V 7 bases and J 6 bases, with 21 bases left between them.